The 23 T cell receptor beta chains in this list originate from one sample, sequenced in a study of blood T cell repertoires in COVID-19. Clones were sequenced by immunoSEQ multiplex PCR, and TCRdb holds only the in-frame ones, with some missing. The sample holds hundreds of thousands of clones, more than 80% seen once. Sequenced input: peripheral blood. The receptors originated from a woman aged 18-29 years with acute or convalescent COVID-19.

This sequence joins TRBV24-1 and TRBJ2-5, with D tentatively TRBD2 (6 bases). Trimming removed 2 bases at V and 2 bases at J, with 11 bases between. The germline V gene has CDR1 KGHDR and CDR2 SFDVKD. The length of the CDR3 is 15 residues. The CDR3 loop is CATSDSSSVQETQYF. CDR3 in DNA: TGTGCCACCAGTGATTCTTCTAGCGTACAAGAGACCCAGTACTTC.

This chain links TRBV9 with TRBJ1-5; D might be TRBD1 (5 bases). Germline V gene lookup returns CDR1 SGDLS and CDR2 YYNGEE. V was clipped by 0 bases and J by 4 bases, with 8 bases between them. The CDR3 contains 14 residues. DNA of the CDR3: TGTGCCAGCAGCGTAGGGGGCCGGAATCAGCCCCAGCATTTT. Encoded protein: CASSVGGRNQPQHF.

The V gene is TRBV6-4, the J gene TRBJ1-2, with D tentatively TRBD1 (6 bases). The CDR3 runs 16 residues. V shed 2 bases and J shed 7 bases, with 20 bases lying between them. In germline, CDR1 is MRHNA, CDR2 SNTAGT. The CDR3 sequence: CASSDTPQALGGGYTF. CDR3 nucleotides: TGTGCCAGCAGTGACACCCCGCAGGCCTTAGGGGGTGGCTACACCTTC.

The chain has TRBV18 and TRBJ1-1; TRBD1 matches 9 bases. This CDR3 is 16 amino acids long. V trimming: 0 bases; J trimming: 7 bases; junction bases outside the gene matches: 9. In germline, CDR1 is KGHSH, CDR2 LQKENI. CDR3 region: CASSPPRTGDTREAFF. In DNA form, the CDR3 reads TGTGCCAGCTCACCACCGAGGACAGGGGATACCCGTGAAGCTTTCTTT.

The chain joins TRBV7-3 to TRBJ2-2; 12 nucleotides agree with TRBD2. The CDR3 extends over 17 amino acids. Per germline, CDR1 SGHTA and CDR2 FQGTGA. Trimming took 5 bases from V and 7 from J; bases not matched to a gene: 11. The CDR3 protein is CASSPLAGGMGVGELFF. CDR3 nucleotides: TGTGCCAGCAGCCCCCTAGCGGGGGGGATGGGTGTCGGGGAGCTGTTTTTT.

The gene calls are TRBV5-4 and TRBJ2-5; the D gene is possibly TRBD1 (5 bases). This CDR3 has 13 residues. The V gene's germline CDR1 is SGHNT and CDR2 YYREEE (reference sequence). Trimming took off 4 bases at V and 1 base at J, with 8 bases between the two ends. The CDR3 DNA reads as TGTGCCAGCAGCCCCACAGGCCAAGAGACCCAGTACTTC. It is translated as CASSPTGQETQYF.

The chain has TRBV4-3 and TRBJ2-1; weak D call: TRBD2 (5 bases). The germline V gene has CDR1 LGHNA and CDR2 YSLEER. The V and J ends lost 4 bases and 2 bases respectively, with 15 bases between them. This CDR3 contains 16 residues. The CDR3 DNA sequence: TGCGCCAGCAGCCGCGACCCGACGCGGGCCTACAATGAGCAGTTCTTC. Translated: CASSRDPTRAYNEQFF.

This chain joins TRBV6-1 and TRBJ2-7, with TRBD2 matching 7 bases. The CDR3 totals 15 residues. After removal of 1 base from V and 4 bases from J, the junction contained 7 bases not matched to a gene. Per the germline V gene, CDR1 is MNHNS and CDR2 is SASEGT. CDR3: CASSEVPAGIYEQYF. For the CDR3, the DNA is TGTGCCAGCAGTGAAGTCCCAGCGGGGATTTACGAGCAGTACTTC.

The V and J genes are TRBV21-1 and TRBJ2-1; the table's D call, TRBD1, has no DNA check behind it. TRBV21-1 is termed a pseudogene. This CDR3 spans 15 amino acids. The CDR3: CASSLRTGRVDEQFF. The DNA for the CDR3 is TGTGCCAGCAGCCTCAGGACAGGGCGGGTCGATGAGCAGTTCTTC.

The V gene is TRBV7-8, the J gene TRBJ2-6, with TRBD2 matching 11 bases. V trimming: 0 bases; J trimming: 4 bases; junction bases outside the gene matches: 14. This CDR3 spans 21 amino acids. CDR1 and CDR2 (germline): SGHVS, FQNEAQ. The CDR3 bases are TGTGCCAGCAGCTTAGCCCTAGGGCTAGCGGGGGGCCTAACAGGGGCCAACGTCCTGACTTTC. It encodes CASSLALGLAGGLTGANVLTF.

The J gene is TRBJ1-5, the V gene TRBV19; TRBD1 matches at 9 bases. Losses at the gene ends were 7 bases for V and 9 bases for J; bases not matched to a gene: 10. Looked up from germline, CDR1 is LNHDA and CDR2 is SQIVND (reference sequence). The CDR3 contains 14 residues. CDR3: CASTEDRGSGPQHF. CDR3 nucleotide sequence: TGTGCCAGTACGGAGGACAGGGGAAGTGGGCCCCAGCATTTT.

This clone has a single count. The same CDR3 is also encoded by other DNA sequences in this sample. This chain links TRBV19 with TRBJ1-2; no definite D call. CDR1 is LNHDA and CDR2 is SQIVND in the germline V gene (reference sequence). Between the trimmed V and J ends, which lost 2 bases and 0 bases, there was a span of 4 bases. This CDR3 spans 13 amino acids. Written as DNA, the CDR3 is TGTGCCAGTAGTATATCTGCTAACTATGGCTACACCTTC. Translation: CASSISANYGYTF. The whole variable domain, filled in from reference TRBV19 and TRBJ1-2, reads DGGITQSPKYLFRKEGQNVTLSCEQNLNHDAMYWYRQDPGQGLRLIYYSQIVNDFQKGDIAEGYSVSREKKESFPLTVTSAQKNPTAFYLCASSISANYGYTFGSGTRLTVV.

As concerns this clone: The sample has other DNA sequences that encode this CDR3 too. The chain combines TRBV5-1 with TRBJ1-2; D is undetermined. CDR3 length: 14 amino acids. Germline V gives CDR1 SGHRS, CDR2 YFSETQ. Trimming pared 1 base from V and 0 bases from J, leaving 7 bases between. The CDR3 nucleotides are TGCGCCAGCAGCTTGAACTCCCCTAACTATGGCTACACCTTC. It translates to CASSLNSPNYGYTF.

J is TRBJ2-3 and V is TRBV30; no reliable D call. Germline CDR1 and CDR2: GTSNPN and SVGIG (reference sequence). V dropped 0 bases and J dropped 4 bases, with 5 bases sitting between them. The CDR3 has 12 residues. The CDR3 DNA sequence: TGTGCCTGGAGTGTACGGGCAGATACGCAGTATTTT. Protein product: CAWSVRADTQYF.

This clone has only one observation. The CDR3 DNA reads TGTGCCAGCAGTTTATTGTGGACTAACACTGAAGCTTTCTTT. It yields the protein CASSLLWTNTEAFF. V and J are TRBV28 and TRBJ1-1, with D unclear. V dropped 1 base and J dropped 2 bases, with 8 bases sitting between them. Germline lookup yields CDR1 MDHEN and CDR2 SYDVKM. This CDR3 has 14 amino acids.

J is TRBJ1-1 and V is TRBV11-3; 8 bases align to TRBD1. The CDR3 spans 15 residues. The junction had 7 bases not matched to a gene; V was cut back by 5 bases and J by 2 bases. Germline-derived CDR1 and CDR2 are SGHNT and YENEEA. The CDR3 protein is CASSLGTGVNTEAFF. In nucleotides, the CDR3 is TGTGCCAGCAGCCTCGGGACAGGTGTTAACACTGAAGCTTTCTTT.

The rearrangement links TRBV7-2 to TRBJ1-2; D is uncertain. The CDR3 covers 16 residues. In germline, CDR1 is SGHTA, CDR2 FQGNSA. V was shortened by 5 bases and J by 2 bases, with 18 bases between the two germline ends. In nucleotides, the CDR3 is TGTGCCAGCAGCCCCTCTCTTAGGCAGACAAACTATGGCTACACCTTC. It is translated as CASSPSLRQTNYGYTF.

V and J are TRBV18 and TRBJ1-6; possibly TRBD1 for D (6 bases). This CDR3 region has 16 residues. Germline-derived CDR1 and CDR2 are KGHSH and LQKENI. V was cut by 2 bases and J by 7 bases, with 15 bases left in between. CDR3: CASSPLGGGENSPLHF. CDR3 sequence (DNA): TGTGCCAGCTCACCATTGGGAGGGGGAGAGAATTCACCCCTCCACTTT.

The chain is built from TRBV4-1 and TRBJ1-3; D not certain. CDR1 and CDR2 from the germline V gene are MGHRA and YSYEKL. The CDR3 is 15 amino acids. V gave up 4 bases and J gave up 0 bases, with 10 bases separating them. In nucleotides, the CDR3 is TGCGCCAGCAGCCTTGGCCCGAACTCTGGAAACACCATATATTTT. Encoded protein: CASSLGPNSGNTIYF.

Regarding this clone: Other DNA sequences within the sample encode an identical CDR3. This chain links TRBV12-3 or TRBV12-4 with TRBJ1-1, with D hard to call. The CDR3 extends over 12 amino acids. Between the trimmed V and J ends, which lost 3 bases and 5 bases, there was a span of 7 bases. Written as DNA, the CDR3 is TGTGCCAGCAGTTTCGGAGGGACTGAAGCTTTCTTT. It encodes CASSFGGTEAFF.

The chain joins TRBV5-6 to TRBJ2-1; TRBD2 matches at 12 bases. The V and J ends lost 0 bases and 8 bases, in that order; junction bases with no gene match: 9. CDR3 length equals 17 residues. CDR1 is SGHDT and CDR2 is YYEEEE in the germline V gene. CDR3 sequence: CASSLGEGLAGRDEQFF. In DNA, the CDR3 is TGTGCCAGCAGCTTGGGGGAAGGACTAGCGGGGAGGGATGAGCAGTTCTTC.

The chain has TRBV20-1 and TRBJ2-1; tentative D call: TRBD1 (5 bases). The length of the CDR3 is 11 residues. In germline, CDR1 is DFQATT, CDR2 SNEGSKA (reference sequence). V dropped 6 bases and J dropped 8 bases, with 11 bases sitting between them. The DNA of the CDR3 is TGCAGTGCGCCAGGGTGGGATGAGCAGTTCTTC. It yields the protein CSAPGWDEQFF.

V usage is TRBV24-1 and J usage is TRBJ1-5, with a tentative D call TRBD1 (6 bases). Germline CDR1 reads KGHDR; CDR2 reads SFDVKD. V was trimmed by 6 bases and J by 2 bases, leaving 7 bases between them. This CDR3 is built from 13 residues. CDR3 coding DNA: TGTGCCACCAGTCCAGGGGGCAATCAGCCCCAGCATTTT. This encodes CATSPGGNQPQHF.